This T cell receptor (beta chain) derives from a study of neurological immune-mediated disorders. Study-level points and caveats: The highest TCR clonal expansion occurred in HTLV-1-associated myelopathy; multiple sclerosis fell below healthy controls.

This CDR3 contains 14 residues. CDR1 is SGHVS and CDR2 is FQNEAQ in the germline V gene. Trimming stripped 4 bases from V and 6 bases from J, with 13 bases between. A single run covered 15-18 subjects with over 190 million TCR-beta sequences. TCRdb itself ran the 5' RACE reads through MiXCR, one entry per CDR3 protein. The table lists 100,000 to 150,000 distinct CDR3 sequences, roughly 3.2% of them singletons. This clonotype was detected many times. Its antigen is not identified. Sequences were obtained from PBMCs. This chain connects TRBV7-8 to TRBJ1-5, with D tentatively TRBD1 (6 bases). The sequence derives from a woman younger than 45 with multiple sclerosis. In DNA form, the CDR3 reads TGTGCCAGCAGCTACGACAGGCTGGGTCAGCCCCAGCATTTT. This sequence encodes CASSYDRLGQPQHF.